This T cell receptor beta chain was retrieved from a study of cytomegalovirus exposure and HLA in healthy donors. Findings and limits, study-wide: In an earlier analysis, about 87% or about 30%: the productive usage of most TCR beta V segments. The authors later found most CMV-associated TCR beta chains appeared HLA-restricted.

At collection, donors were nominally healthy, but unrecorded immune exposures were probable. This clone was seen just once. The target antigen is unknown. 60 Vbeta and 13 Jbeta primers were used in PCR. TCRdb's copy holds only in-frame clones and misses some; the assay was immunoSEQ multiplex PCR. The profile covers approximately 280,000 clones, with 86% appearing a single time and less than 4% taken by the ten largest. Sequences were obtained from PBMCs. This receptor was obtained from a man aged 35 to 55 in good health and CMV-seropositive.

The CDR3 region has the DNA TGTGCCAGCAGTTTATCGAGTCCGGGATCGATCTACGAGCAGTACTTC. Translating gives CASSLSSPGSIYEQYF. This chain joins TRBV27 and TRBJ2-5; a weak D match, TRBD2 (5 bases). The J call is uncertain, as TRBJ2-7 better fits the DNA end. The germline gives CDR1 MNHEY, CDR2 SMNVEV (reference sequence). The CDR3 runs 16 residues.